Sequencing of this T cell receptor beta chain was carried out in a study of CD8+CD57+ T cells in acquired aplastic anemia. Study overall: On average, sorted CD4+ and CD8+ cells gave approximately 3.1 ug of DNA. General study points: Patients did not significantly differ from controls in CD8+ Simpson's diversity. Roughly 30 sequences, all CD8+ CDR3, were shared between patients and controls.

The study profiled TCR beta VDJ and CDR3 using genomic DNA as template. Each CDR3 protein is one row after TCRdb ran MiXCR on the reads. The sample includes 150,000 to 200,000 distinct CDR3 sequences, around 60% of them seen just once. As concerns this clonotype: The antigen remains unidentified.

Per the germline V gene, CDR1 is SQVTM and CDR2 is ANQGSEA. The CDR3 has 12 amino acids. V lost 7 bases to trimming and J lost 5 bases; unmatched junction nucleotides: 6. This chain links TRBV29-1 with TRBJ1-1, with TRBD1 identical over 8 bases. The source is a human donor in good health. Sequences were obtained from sorted CD4+, CD8+, or CD8+CD57+ T cells (not recorded which) from PBMCs. CDR3 in amino acids: CSAWTGTTEAFF. The CDR3 region has the DNA TGCAGCGCCTGGACAGGGACTACTGAAGCTTTCTTT.